This T cell receptor beta chain was captured in a study of cytomegalovirus exposure and HLA in healthy donors. Use of 60 Vbeta and 13 Jbeta primers characterized the PCR. Assay used: immunoSEQ multiplex PCR; TCRdb lists only in-frame clones, some missing. The sample has around 110,000 clones; roughly 82% are singletons. Germline V gene sequence: CDR1 SGHRS, CDR2 YFSETQ. V was clipped by 0 bases and J by 2 bases, with 10 bases between them. The CDR3 spans 15 residues. This TCR was recovered from a young man in good health and CMV-seropositive. The sequencing input was PBMCs. The chain couples TRBV5-1 to TRBJ2-3; tentatively, D is TRBD2 (5 bases). The CDR3 spells CASSLDGDPTDTQYF. The CDR3 coding sequence is TGCGCCAGCAGCTTGGACGGGGATCCCACAGATACGCAGTATTTT. Full variable domain (outside the CDR3, taken from reference TRBV5-1 and TRBJ2-3): KAGVTQTPRYLIKTRGQQVTLSCSPISGHRSVSWYQQTPGQGLQFLFEYFSETQRNKGNFPGRFSGRQFSNSRSEMNVSTLELGDSALYLCASSLDGDPTDTQYFGPGTRLTVL.